This T cell receptor (beta chain) came from a study of T cell repertoires in cytomegalovirus infection. Study-wide findings and caveats: HLA-C-restricted CMV-specific TCR beta clonotypes prevailed in the ex vivo response.

The CDR3 is 15 amino acids. V shed 5 bases and J shed 2 bases, with 14 bases lying between them. Germline CDR1 MNHEY, CDR2 SMNVEV (reference sequence). TCRdb re-called the reads through MiXCR, storing one row per CDR3 protein. The repertoire includes hundreds of thousands of distinct CDR3 sequences, about 33% of them detected once, and about an eighth sits in the top ten. In this sample, this clonotype turned up once. Its target is not known. The sequences come from cultured CD8+ T cells from PBMCs, collected from culture after CMV antigen stimulation. The chain links TRBV27 to TRBJ2-3; possible D gene TRBD2, 6 bases. The TCR sequence derives from a human donor in good health (CMV status not recorded). Some clones in this sample may be carry-over from other donors' samples. CDR3 bases: TGTGCCAGCAGTGCCAGGGTAGCGGACACAGATACGCAGTATTTT. Amino acid sequence: CASSARVADTDTQYF.